Below are 8 T cell receptor beta chains sequenced from a single sample in a study of cytomegalovirus exposure and HLA in healthy donors. Researchers ran the PCR with 60 Vbeta and 13 Jbeta primers. Profiled with immunoSEQ multiplex PCR; TCRdb holds only in-frame clones, not every one. The sample lists under 200,000 clones; around nine tenths were seen once. The source material was PBMCs. The receptors were gathered from a woman in her twenties or thirties in good health and CMV-seronegative.

The J gene is TRBJ1-5, the V gene TRBV28; D call uncertain. The CDR3 extends over 12 amino acids. The V gene's germline CDR1 is MDHEN and CDR2 SYDVKM. V dropped 4 bases and J dropped 6 bases, with 7 bases sitting between them. In nucleotides, the CDR3 is TGTGCCAGCAGTTCTCTCCGTCAGCCCCAGCATTTT. Translation: CASSSLRQPQHF.

The chain couples TRBV13 to TRBJ2-3; TRBD2 matches at 12 bases. Germline CDR1 and CDR2: PRHDT and FYEKMQ (reference sequence). The J segment lost 3 bases and the V segment lost 2 bases, leaving 6 bases of the junction unmatched. The CDR3 sequence is 17 residues long. CDR3 in amino acids: CASSLLASGRDTDTQYF. CDR3 nucleotides: TGTGCCAGCAGCTTATTGGCTAGCGGGAGGGATACAGATACGCAGTATTTT.

This clone has more than one count but fewer than ten. The chain employs TRBV7-2 and TRBJ2-1, with 15 positions matching TRBD2. V shed 1 base, J shed 4 bases, and the junction held 5 bases outside the gene matches. There are 18 residues in the CDR3. CDR1 and CDR2 (germline): SGHTA, FQGNSA. CDR3 residues: CASSLEGTSGRYYNEQFF. The DNA of the CDR3 is TGTGCCAGCAGCTTAGAAGGGACTAGCGGGAGGTATTACAATGAGCAGTTCTTC.

The V call is TRBV27, the J call TRBJ2-3; D unclear. The ends were cut back, 3 bases at V and 0 bases at J, with 7 bases in the middle. The CDR3 covers 14 residues. Germline V gives CDR1 MNHEY, CDR2 SMNVEV (reference sequence). In DNA, the CDR3 is TGTGCCAGCAGTTTTTTTTCTAGCACAGATACGCAGTATTTT. Translation: CASSFFSSTDTQYF.

The table lists this clone with a count of one. The genes are TRBV6-4 and TRBJ2-4, with 10 positions matching TRBD2. Per germline, CDR1 MRHNA and CDR2 SNTAGT. V lost 4 bases to trimming and J lost 0 bases; unmatched junction nucleotides: 15. The CDR3 consists of 20 residues. The CDR3 DNA is TGTGCCAGCAGTGGTTCGTACGAGCGGGAGGGCCGTGCAGCCAAAAACATTCAGTACTTC. Translated: CASSGSYEREGRAAKNIQYF.

The chain employs TRBV7-9 and TRBJ1-1; D is perhaps TRBD1 (5 bases). Germline values: CDR1 SEHNR, CDR2 FQNEAQ (reference sequence). V was trimmed by 8 bases and J by 8 bases, leaving 21 bases between them. The CDR3 totals 14 residues. The CDR3 protein is CASFGQDTLGEAFF. DNA of the CDR3: TGTGCCAGCTTCGGGCAGGACACCTTGGGGGAAGCTTTCTTT.

The chain has TRBV29-1 and TRBJ2-7, with 7 bases lining up with TRBD2. After removal of 4 bases from V and 4 bases from J, the junction contained 10 bases not matched to a gene. Germline lookup yields CDR1 SQVTM and CDR2 ANQGSEA. The CDR3 runs 14 residues. Here the CDR3 reads CSVGHRLAEYEQYF. The CDR3 region has the DNA TGCAGCGTTGGGCACCGACTAGCAGAATACGAGCAGTACTTC.

J is TRBJ2-1 and V is TRBV11-2, with 7 nucleotides matching TRBD2. The ends lost 5 bases at V and 9 bases at J; junction bases unmatched: 10. This CDR3 contains 14 residues. The germline V gene encodes CDR1 SGHAT and CDR2 FQNNGV. CDR3 region: CASSRPGLTGEQFF. The CDR3 DNA reads as TGTGCCAGCAGCCGCCCGGGACTAACGGGTGAGCAGTTCTTC.